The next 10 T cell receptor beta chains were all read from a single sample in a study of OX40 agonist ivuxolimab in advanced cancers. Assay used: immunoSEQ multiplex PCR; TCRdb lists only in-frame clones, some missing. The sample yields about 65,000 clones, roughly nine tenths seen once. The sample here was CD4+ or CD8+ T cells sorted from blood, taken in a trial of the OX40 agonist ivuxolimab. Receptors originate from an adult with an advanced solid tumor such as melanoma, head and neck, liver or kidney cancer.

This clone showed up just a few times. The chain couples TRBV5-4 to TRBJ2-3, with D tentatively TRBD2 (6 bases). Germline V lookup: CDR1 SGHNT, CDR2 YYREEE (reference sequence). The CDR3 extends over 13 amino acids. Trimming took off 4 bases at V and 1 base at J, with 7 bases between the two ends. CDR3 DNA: TGTGCCAGCAGCGTAGCGGGCACAGATACGCAGTATTTT. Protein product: CASSVAGTDTQYF.

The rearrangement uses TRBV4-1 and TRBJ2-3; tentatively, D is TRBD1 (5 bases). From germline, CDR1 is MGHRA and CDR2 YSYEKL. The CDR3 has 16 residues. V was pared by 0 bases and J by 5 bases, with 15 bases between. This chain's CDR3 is CASSQDLTGARDTQYF. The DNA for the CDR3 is TGCGCCAGCAGCCAAGATTTAACAGGCGCCCGAGATACGCAGTATTTT.

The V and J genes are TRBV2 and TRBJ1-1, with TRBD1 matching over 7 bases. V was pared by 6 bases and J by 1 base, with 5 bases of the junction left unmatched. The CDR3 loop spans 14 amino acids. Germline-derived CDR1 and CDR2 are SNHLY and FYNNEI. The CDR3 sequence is CASSRTGPNTEAFF. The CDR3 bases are TGTGCCAGCAGCAGGACAGGCCCGAACACTGAAGCTTTCTTT.

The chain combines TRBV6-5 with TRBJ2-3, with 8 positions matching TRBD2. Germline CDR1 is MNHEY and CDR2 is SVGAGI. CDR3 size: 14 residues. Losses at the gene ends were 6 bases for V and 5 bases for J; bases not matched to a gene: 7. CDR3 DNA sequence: TGTGCCAGCAGACACGGGGGGGCTAGAGATACGCAGTATTTT. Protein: CASRHGGARDTQYF.

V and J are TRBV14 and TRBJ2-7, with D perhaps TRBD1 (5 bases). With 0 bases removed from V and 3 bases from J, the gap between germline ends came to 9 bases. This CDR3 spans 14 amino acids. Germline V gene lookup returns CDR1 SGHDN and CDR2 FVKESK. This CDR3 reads CASSQDRGHYEQYF. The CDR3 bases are TGTGCCAGCAGCCAAGATAGGGGTCACTACGAGCAGTACTTC.

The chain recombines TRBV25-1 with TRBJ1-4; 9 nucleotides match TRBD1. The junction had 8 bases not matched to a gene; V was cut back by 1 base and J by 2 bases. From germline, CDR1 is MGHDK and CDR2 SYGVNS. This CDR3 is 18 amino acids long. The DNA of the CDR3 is TGTGCCAGCAGTGAATCGTACGGGACAGGGTCGACTAATGAAAAACTGTTTTTT. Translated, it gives CASSESYGTGSTNEKLFF.

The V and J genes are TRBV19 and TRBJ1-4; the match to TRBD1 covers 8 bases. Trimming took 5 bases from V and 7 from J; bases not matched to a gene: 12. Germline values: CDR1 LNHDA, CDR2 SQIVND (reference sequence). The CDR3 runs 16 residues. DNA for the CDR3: TGTGCCAGTAGTCGACAGGGGCGAGGGGTGGGTGAAAAACTGTTTTTT. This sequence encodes CASSRQGRGVGEKLFF.

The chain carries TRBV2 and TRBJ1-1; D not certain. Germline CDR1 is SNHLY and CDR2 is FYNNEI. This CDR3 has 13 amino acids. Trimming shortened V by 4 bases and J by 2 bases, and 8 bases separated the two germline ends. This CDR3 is CASSVVENTEAFF. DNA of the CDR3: TGTGCCAGCAGTGTGGTAGAAAACACTGAAGCTTTCTTT.

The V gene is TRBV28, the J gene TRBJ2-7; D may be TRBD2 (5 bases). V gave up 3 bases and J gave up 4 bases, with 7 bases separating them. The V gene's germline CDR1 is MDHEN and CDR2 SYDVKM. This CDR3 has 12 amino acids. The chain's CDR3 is CASSFRGYEQYF. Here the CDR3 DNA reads TGTGCCAGCAGTTTTCGGGGTTACGAGCAGTACTTC.

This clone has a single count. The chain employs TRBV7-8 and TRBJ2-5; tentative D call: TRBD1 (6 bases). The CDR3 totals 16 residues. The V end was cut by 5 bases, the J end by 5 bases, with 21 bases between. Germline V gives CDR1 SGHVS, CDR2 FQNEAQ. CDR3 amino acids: CASSLPDSYAYETQYF. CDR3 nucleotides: TGTGCCAGCAGCCTCCCGGACAGCTATGCTTATGAGACCCAGTACTTC.